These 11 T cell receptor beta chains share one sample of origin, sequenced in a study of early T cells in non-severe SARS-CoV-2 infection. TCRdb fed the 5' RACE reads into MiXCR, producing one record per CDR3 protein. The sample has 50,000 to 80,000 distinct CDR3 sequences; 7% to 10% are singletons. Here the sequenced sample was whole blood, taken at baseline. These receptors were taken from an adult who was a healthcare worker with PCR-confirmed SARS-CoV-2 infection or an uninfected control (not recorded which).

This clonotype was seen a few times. This chain's CDR3 is CASSDGTGYNEQFF. In DNA, the CDR3 is TGTGCCAGCAGTGACGGGACAGGATACAATGAGCAGTTCTTC. V gene TRBV6-4 combines with J gene TRBJ2-1, with 8 positions matching TRBD1. The germline gives CDR1 MRHNA, CDR2 SNTAGT. There are 14 residues in the CDR3. V was pared by 2 bases and J by 4 bases, with 1 base of the junction left unmatched.

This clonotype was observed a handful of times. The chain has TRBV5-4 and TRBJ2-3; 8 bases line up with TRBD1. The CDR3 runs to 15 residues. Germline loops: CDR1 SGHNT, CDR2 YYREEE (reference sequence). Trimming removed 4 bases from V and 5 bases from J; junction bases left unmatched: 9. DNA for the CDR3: TGTGCCAGCAGCCATGGGACAGGTCGTCAAGATACGCAGTATTTT. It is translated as CASSHGTGRQDTQYF.

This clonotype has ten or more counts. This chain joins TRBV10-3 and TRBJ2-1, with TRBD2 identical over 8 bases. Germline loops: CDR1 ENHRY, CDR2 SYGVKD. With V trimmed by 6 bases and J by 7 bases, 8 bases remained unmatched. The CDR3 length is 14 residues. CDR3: CAIRSGSIDNEQFF. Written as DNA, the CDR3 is TGTGCCATCAGAAGCGGGAGTATCGATAATGAGCAGTTCTTC.

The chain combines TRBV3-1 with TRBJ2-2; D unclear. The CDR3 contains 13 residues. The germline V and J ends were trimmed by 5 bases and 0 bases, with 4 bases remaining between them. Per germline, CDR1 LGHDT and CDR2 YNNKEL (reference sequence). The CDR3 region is CASSLTNTGELFF. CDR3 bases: TGTGCCAGCAGCTTAACGAACACCGGGGAGCTGTTTTTT.

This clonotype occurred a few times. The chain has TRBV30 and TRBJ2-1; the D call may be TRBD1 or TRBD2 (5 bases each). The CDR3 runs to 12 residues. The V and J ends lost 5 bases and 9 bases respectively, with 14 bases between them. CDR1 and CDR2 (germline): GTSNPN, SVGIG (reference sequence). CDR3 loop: CAWGAFGGEQFF. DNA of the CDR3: TGTGCCTGGGGAGCGTTTGGGGGTGAGCAGTTCTTC.

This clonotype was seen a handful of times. CDR3: CASSQTVNQPQHF. The DNA for the CDR3 is TGTGCCAGCAGCCAGACAGTTAATCAGCCCCAGCATTTT. The V gene is TRBV7-9, the J gene TRBJ1-5; TRBD1 might be the D (5 bases). With 5 bases removed from V and 4 bases from J, the gap between germline ends came to 9 bases. The CDR3 spans 13 residues. Germline assignment: CDR1 SEHNR and CDR2 FQNEAQ (reference sequence).

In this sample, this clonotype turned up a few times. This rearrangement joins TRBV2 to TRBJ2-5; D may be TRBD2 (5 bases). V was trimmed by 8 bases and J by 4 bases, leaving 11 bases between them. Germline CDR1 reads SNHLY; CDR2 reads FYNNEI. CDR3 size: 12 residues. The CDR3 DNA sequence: TGTGCCAGCCAATCGGGGTTAGAGACCCAGTACTTC. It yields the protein CASQSGLETQYF.

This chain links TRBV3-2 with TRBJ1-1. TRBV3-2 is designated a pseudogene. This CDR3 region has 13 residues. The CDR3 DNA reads TGTGCCAGCAGCCGCGGAATTAACACTGAAGCTTTCTTT. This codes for CASSRGINTEAFF.

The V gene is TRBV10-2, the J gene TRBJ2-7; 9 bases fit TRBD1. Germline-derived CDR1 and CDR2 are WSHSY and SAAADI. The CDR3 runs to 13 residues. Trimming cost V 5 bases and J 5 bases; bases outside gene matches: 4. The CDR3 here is CASSYTGGDEQYF. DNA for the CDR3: TGCGCCAGCAGTTATACAGGGGGCGACGAGCAGTACTTC.

This CDR3 reads CASSLTTFTDTQYF. CDR3 nucleotides: TGTGCCAGCAGCTTAACTACCTTCACAGATACGCAGTATTTT. The V and J genes are TRBV5-6 and TRBJ2-3; D ambiguous. CDR1 and CDR2 (germline): SGHDT, YYEEEE. This CDR3 contains 14 residues. Trimming cost V 2 bases and J 2 bases, with 9 bases left between them.

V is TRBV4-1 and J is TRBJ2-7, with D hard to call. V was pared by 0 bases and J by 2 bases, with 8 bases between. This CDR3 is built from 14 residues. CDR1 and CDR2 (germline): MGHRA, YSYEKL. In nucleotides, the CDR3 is TGCGCCAGCAGCCAAGAGCGAGACACCTACGAGCAGTACTTC. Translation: CASSQERDTYEQYF.